These 28 T cell receptor beta chains were all obtained from the same sample, sequenced in a study of blood T cell repertoires in COVID-19. The data were produced by immunoSEQ multiplex PCR, yet TCRdb's version contains in-frame clones alone and is incomplete. The table shows 450,000 or so clones, with around 90% occurring only once. Sequenced sample: peripheral blood. These receptors all stem from a man between 18 and 35 years old with COVID-19, enrolled during active disease.

The V call is TRBV30, the J call TRBJ2-7, with TRBD1 matching 8 bases. CDR3 size: 15 residues. Per the germline V gene, CDR1 is GTSNPN and CDR2 is SVGIG (reference sequence). V lost 0 bases to trimming and J lost 5 bases; unmatched junction nucleotides: 9. DNA of the CDR3: TGTGCCTGGAGTGTCGGGACAGGTCGGGGCGACGAGCAGTACTTC. Translated, it gives CAWSVGTGRGDEQYF.

This clone is a singleton in its sample. The chain links TRBV5-1 to TRBJ1-1; D is perhaps TRBD1 (6 bases). The germline gives CDR1 SGHRS, CDR2 YFSETQ. The CDR3 spans 14 residues. V lost 6 bases, J lost 0 bases, and 12 bases lay in between. This CDR3 reads CASTTGTLNTEAFF. CDR3 DNA sequence: TGCGCCAGCACCACCGGGACACTGAACACTGAAGCTTTCTTT.

The V gene is TRBV19, the J gene TRBJ1-1, with 8 bases identical to TRBD1. Germline V gene sequence: CDR1 LNHDA, CDR2 SQIVND (reference sequence). The CDR3 length is 16 residues. J gave up 1 base and V 5 bases, and 9 bases lay outside the gene matches. CDR3 region: CASSPRPGTGNTEAFF. The CDR3 DNA is TGTGCCAGTAGTCCACGTCCCGGGACAGGGAACACTGAAGCTTTCTTT.

The genes are TRBV2 and TRBJ2-2; weak D call: TRBD1 (5 bases). Germline loops: CDR1 SNHLY, CDR2 FYNNEI. Trimming took off 4 bases at V and 0 bases at J, with 6 bases between the two ends. The CDR3 has 14 residues. The CDR3 reads CASSGRANTGELFF. In DNA, the CDR3 is TGTGCCAGCAGTGGCAGGGCGAACACCGGGGAGCTGTTTTTT.

This clone was recorded once. The gene calls are TRBV6-5 and TRBJ2-1; 7 bases align to TRBD2. J lost 3 bases, V lost 5 bases, and 7 bases had no gene match. CDR3 size: 15 residues. CDR1 and CDR2 from the germline V gene are MNHEY and SVGAGI. The chain's CDR3 is CASSRLAANYNEQFF. The CDR3 DNA sequence: TGTGCCAGCAGTAGGCTAGCGGCTAACTACAATGAGCAGTTCTTC.

This chain connects TRBV7-9 to TRBJ2-3, with no clear D. Germline V gene data show CDR1 as SEHNR and CDR2 as FQNEAQ (reference sequence). Trimming stripped 2 bases from V and 4 bases from J, with 4 bases between. This CDR3 has 12 residues. The CDR3 loop is CASSLLSDTQYF. As DNA, the CDR3 is TGTGCCAGCAGCTTACTATCAGATACGCAGTATTTT. Full variable domain (outside the CDR3, taken from reference TRBV7-9 and TRBJ2-3): DTGVSQNPRHKITKRGQNVTFRCDPISEHNRLYWYRQTLGQGPEFLTYFQNEAQLEKSRLLSDRFSAERPKGSFSTLEIQRTEQGDSAMYLCASSLLSDTQYFGPGTRLTVL.

The chain employs TRBV4-1 and TRBJ1-2; D is perhaps TRBD1 (5 bases). Trimming removed 0 bases at V and 8 bases at J, with 13 bases between. Germline V CDR1 and CDR2: MGHRA, YSYEKL. The CDR3 covers 14 residues. CDR3 bases: TGCGCCAGCAGCCAAGAGACGCGGGGCGGGGGCTACACCTTC. Protein: CASSQETRGGGYTF.

The chain uses TRBV7-9 and TRBJ2-3; a weak D match, TRBD1 (5 bases). Trimming left V 3 bases short and J 4 bases short, with 14 bases between. Per germline, CDR1 SEHNR and CDR2 FQNEAQ (reference sequence). This CDR3 has 15 amino acids. The CDR3 DNA follows: TGTGCCAGCAGCTTTGGACCAATCAGGGCAGATACGCAGTATTTT. Its translation is CASSFGPIRADTQYF.

The genes are TRBV5-5 and TRBJ2-5; TRBD1 matches at 8 bases. V shed 4 bases, J shed 6 bases, and the junction held 11 bases outside the gene matches. The germline V gene encodes CDR1 SGHKS and CDR2 YYEKEE (reference sequence). The CDR3 loop spans 15 amino acids. The CDR3 loop reads CASSGGTGLLQTQYF. The CDR3 region has the DNA TGTGCCAGCAGCGGAGGGACAGGCCTACTTCAGACCCAGTACTTC.

The chain has TRBV11-3 and TRBJ2-7; the D gene is possibly TRBD2 (7 bases). There are 13 residues in the CDR3. Germline V lookup: CDR1 SGHNT, CDR2 YENEEA. V was shortened by 5 bases and J by 2 bases, with 10 bases between the two germline ends. In DNA, the CDR3 is TGTGCCAGCAGCGGGAGGGACACCTACGAGCAGTACTTC. Translation gives CASSGRDTYEQYF.

The chain has TRBV27 and TRBJ2-2; 7 nucleotides line up with TRBD2. CDR1 and CDR2 (germline): MNHEY, SMNVEV (reference sequence). V was clipped by 5 bases and J by 5 bases; unmatched bases: 11. The CDR3 length is 16 residues. The CDR3 sequence is CASSLGLEGGTGELFF. The CDR3 coding sequence is TGTGCCAGCAGTCTCGGACTAGAGGGAGGTACCGGGGAGCTGTTTTTT.

The chain joins TRBV12-3 or TRBV12-4 to TRBJ2-3, with D uncertain. V lost 3 bases to trimming and J lost 2 bases, with 6 bases between them. This CDR3 is 13 amino acids long. The CDR3 DNA follows: TGTGCCAGCAGTTTCCCCCTCACAGATACGCAGTATTTT. Translation: CASSFPLTDTQYF.

The V and J genes are TRBV7-9 and TRBJ2-7; 7 nucleotides match TRBD2. The length of the CDR3 is 14 residues. Germline CDR1 SEHNR, CDR2 FQNEAQ (reference sequence). The J segment lost 5 bases and the V segment lost 5 bases, leaving 9 bases of the junction unmatched. CDR3 in DNA: TGTGCCAGCAGCAGAGGAGGGAGGGCTGACGAGCAGTACTTC. The encoded protein is CASSRGGRADEQYF.

J is TRBJ2-7 and V is TRBV4-2; 7 nucleotides align to TRBD2. V shed 1 base and J 5 bases; nucleotides not matched to a gene: 14. This CDR3 region has 17 residues. CDR1 LGHNA and CDR2 YNFKEQ come from the germline V gene. CDR3 sequence (DNA): TGTGCCAGCAGCCAAGGGGAGACGGCGGGGGTCCGGCACGAGCAGTACTTC. This gives the protein CASSQGETAGVRHEQYF.

The V gene is TRBV5-6, the J gene TRBJ2-1; 10 nucleotides agree with TRBD1. This CDR3 contains 15 residues. Looked up from germline, CDR1 is SGHDT and CDR2 is YYEEEE. V lost 7 bases and J lost 0; bases outside the gene matches: 4. CDR3 protein: CASGWTGGSYNEQFF. The CDR3 coding sequence is TGTGCCAGCGGCTGGACAGGGGGCTCCTACAATGAGCAGTTCTTC.

This rearrangement joins TRBV5-8 to TRBJ2-5; maybe TRBD1 (6 bases). Trimming left V 1 base short and J 3 bases short, with 10 bases between. The CDR3 length is 14 residues. Germline V lookup: CDR1 SGHTS, CDR2 YDEGEE. The CDR3 nucleotides read TGTGCCAGCAGCTTGTGGGACACAGAAGAGACCCAGTACTTC. This codes for CASSLWDTEETQYF. Looking up the rest from reference TRBV5-8 and TRBJ2-5 gives the full variable domain: EAGVTQSPTHLIKTRGQQATLRCSPISGHTSVYWYQQALGLGLQFLLWYDEGEERNRGNFPPRFSGRQFPNYSSELNVNALELEDSALYLCASSLWDTEETQYFGPGTRLLVL.

This chain connects TRBV12-3 or TRBV12-4 to TRBJ1-2, with D possibly TRBD1 on 6 matching bases. The V and J ends lost 1 base and 7 bases respectively, with 10 bases between them. This CDR3 has 13 amino acids. The CDR3 is CASSLGGRGGYTF. The CDR3, as DNA: TGTGCCAGCAGTTTAGGGGGGCGCGGTGGCTACACCTTC.

The chain links TRBV3-1 (or the pseudogene TRBV3-2) to TRBJ2-7; 9 nucleotides agree with TRBD2. Germline V lookup: CDR1 LGHDT, CDR2 YNNKEL (reference sequence). The CDR3 length is 17 residues. The V segment lost 0 bases and the J segment 0 bases; nucleotides outside the gene matches: 6. The CDR3 loop reads CASSQEVAGASSYEQYF. The CDR3 DNA reads as TGTGCCAGCAGCCAAGAGGTAGCGGGGGCCAGCTCCTACGAGCAGTACTTC.

V usage is TRBV5-4 and J usage is TRBJ1-3; 7 nucleotides line up with TRBD1. The germline gives CDR1 SGHNT, CDR2 YYREEE (reference sequence). The CDR3 is 16 amino acids. The junction had 6 bases not matched to a gene; V was cut back by 3 bases and J by 0 bases. The CDR3 bases are TGTGCCAGCAGCTCGGACAGGTCGTTCTCTGGAAACACCATATATTTT. Amino acid sequence: CASSSDRSFSGNTIYF.

The chain uses TRBV7-9 and TRBJ2-5; 9 nucleotides agree with TRBD2. With V trimmed by 5 bases and J by 5 bases, 9 bases remained unmatched. The length of the CDR3 is 15 residues. CDR1 is SEHNR and CDR2 is FQNEAQ in the germline V gene (reference sequence). For the CDR3, the DNA is TGTGCCAGCAGCCAACAGGGACTAGCACTTGAGACCCAGTACTTC. Translating gives CASSQQGLALETQYF.

This sequence joins TRBV18 and TRBJ2-3; a possible D gene is TRBD2 (6 bases). This CDR3 has 15 residues. The V gene's germline CDR1 is KGHSH and CDR2 LQKENI. Trimming stripped 2 bases from V and 0 bases from J, with 9 bases between. The CDR3 DNA follows: TGTGCCAGCTCACCAACGGGAGCTAGCACAGATACGCAGTATTTT. Translating it yields CASSPTGASTDTQYF. Variable domain in full (rest from reference TRBV18 and TRBJ2-3): NAGVMQNPRHLVRRRGQEARLRCSPMKGHSHVYWYRQLPEEGLKFMVYLQKENIIDESGMPKERFSAEFPKEGPSILRIQQVVRGDSAAYFCASSPTGASTDTQYFGPGTRLTVL.

The rearrangement links TRBV2 to TRBJ1-2, with 7 bases fitting TRBD1. Germline-derived CDR1 and CDR2 are SNHLY and FYNNEI. The V segment lost 6 bases and the J segment 8 bases; nucleotides outside the gene matches: 15. This CDR3 spans 15 amino acids. The CDR3, as DNA: TGTGCCAGCAGGGACCTACAGGGGCCCTTGGAAGGCTACACCTTC. Amino acid sequence: CASRDLQGPLEGYTF.

The V call is TRBV5-6, the J call TRBJ2-7; TRBD1 agrees at 7 bases. CDR1 and CDR2 (germline): SGHDT, YYEEEE. The length of the CDR3 is 13 residues. V was pared by 6 bases and J by 5 bases, with 8 bases of the junction left unmatched. CDR3 loop: CASMRTGADEQYF. The CDR3 bases are TGTGCCAGCATGAGGACAGGAGCCGACGAGCAGTACTTC.

In the case of this clone: The same CDR3 can be traced to other DNA sequences in this sample. The CDR3 DNA reads TGTGCCAGCAGTGGACAGACCCAAGAGACCCAGTACTTC. This encodes CASSGQTQETQYF. The genes are TRBV2 and TRBJ2-5; D perhaps matches TRBD1 (5 bases). The CDR3 is 13 residues long. CDR1 and CDR2 (germline): SNHLY, FYNNEI. The V gene lost 4 bases and the J gene lost 1 base, with 7 bases spanning the gap.

The V gene is TRBV19, the J gene TRBJ2-2; weak D call: TRBD2 (5 bases). This CDR3 contains 14 residues. The germline V gene encodes CDR1 LNHDA and CDR2 SQIVND (reference sequence). V lost 3 bases and J lost 7, with 12 bases in between. CDR3 sequence (DNA): TGTGCCAGTAGTATCGCTAGCTCGGGCGGGGAGCTGTTTTTT. It is translated as CASSIASSGGELFF.

For the CDR3, the DNA is TGTGCCAGCAGCTTGGCTAGCGGGGTGAACACCGGGGAGCTGTTTTTT. Its translation is CASSLASGVNTGELFF. The chain recombines TRBV5-4 with TRBJ2-2, with 9 bases that match TRBD2. The V gene end was trimmed by 0 bases and the J gene end by 1 base; junction bases not matched to a gene: 1. The CDR3 covers 16 residues. The germline CDR1 and CDR2 sequences are SGHNT and YYREEE (reference sequence).

The J gene is TRBJ2-1, the V gene TRBV5-1; perhaps TRBD2 as D (6 bases). The CDR3 contains 15 residues. Germline CDR1 is SGHRS and CDR2 is YFSETQ. Trimming took 0 bases from V and 4 from J, leaving 11 bases between them. CDR3 coding DNA: TGCGCCAGCAGCTTGGGGGAGGCGACTTACAATGAGCAGTTCTTC. This gives the protein CASSLGEATYNEQFF.

The genes are TRBV3-1 (or the pseudogene TRBV3-2) and TRBJ2-7; D is perhaps TRBD1 (6 bases). With 1 base removed from V and 1 base from J, the gap between germline ends came to 11 bases. Germline CDR1 LGHDT, CDR2 YNNKEL (reference sequence). This CDR3 is 15 amino acids long. The CDR3: CASSQAGAWSYEQYF. The CDR3 nucleotides are TGTGCCAGCAGCCAAGCAGGGGCGTGGTCCTACGAGCAGTACTTC.